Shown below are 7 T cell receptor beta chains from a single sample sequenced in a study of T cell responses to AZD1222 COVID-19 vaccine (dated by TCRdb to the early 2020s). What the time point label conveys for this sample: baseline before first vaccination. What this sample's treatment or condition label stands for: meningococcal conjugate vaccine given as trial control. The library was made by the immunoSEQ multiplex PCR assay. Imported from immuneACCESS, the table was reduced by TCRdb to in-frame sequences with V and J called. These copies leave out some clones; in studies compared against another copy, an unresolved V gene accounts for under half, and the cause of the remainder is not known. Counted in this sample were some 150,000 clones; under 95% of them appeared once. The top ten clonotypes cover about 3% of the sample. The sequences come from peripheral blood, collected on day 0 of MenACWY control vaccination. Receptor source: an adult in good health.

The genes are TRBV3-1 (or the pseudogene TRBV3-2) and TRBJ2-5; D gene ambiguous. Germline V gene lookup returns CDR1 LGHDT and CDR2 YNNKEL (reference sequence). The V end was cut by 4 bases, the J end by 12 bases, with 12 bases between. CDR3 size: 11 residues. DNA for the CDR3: TGTGCCAGCAGCCGACAAACTGCCAAGTACTTC. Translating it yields CASSRQTAKYF.

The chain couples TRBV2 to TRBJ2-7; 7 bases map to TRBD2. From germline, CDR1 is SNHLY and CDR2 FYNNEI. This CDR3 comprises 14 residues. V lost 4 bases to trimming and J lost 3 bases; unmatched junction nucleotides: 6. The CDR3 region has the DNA TGTGCCAGCAGTGCTCTGGGACTAAGCTACGAGCAGTACTTC. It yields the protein CASSALGLSYEQYF.

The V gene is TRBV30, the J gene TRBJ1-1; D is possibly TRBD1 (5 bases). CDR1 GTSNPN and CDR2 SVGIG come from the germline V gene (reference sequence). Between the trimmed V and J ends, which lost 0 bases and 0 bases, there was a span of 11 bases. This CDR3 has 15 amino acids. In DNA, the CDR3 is TGTGCCTGGAGTGTGGGGGGTCAGGTGAACACTGAAGCTTTCTTT. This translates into CAWSVGGQVNTEAFF.

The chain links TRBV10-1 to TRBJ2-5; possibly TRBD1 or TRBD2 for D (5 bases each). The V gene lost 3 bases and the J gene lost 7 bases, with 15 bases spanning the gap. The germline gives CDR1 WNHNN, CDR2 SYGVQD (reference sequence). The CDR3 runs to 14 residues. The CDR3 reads CASSDRDDPGTQYF. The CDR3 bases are TGCGCCAGCAGTGACCGGGACGACCCAGGGACCCAGTACTTC.

CDR3 amino acids: CASSYSGGGGYTF. In nucleotides, the CDR3 is TGTGCCAGCAGTTACTCGGGGGGAGGTGGCTACACCTTC. V usage is TRBV6-5 and J usage is TRBJ1-2; D possibly corresponds to TRBD1 (5 bases). The CDR3 runs to 13 residues. Germline loops: CDR1 MNHEY, CDR2 SVGAGI. The V gene lost 0 bases and the J gene lost 7 bases, with 9 bases spanning the gap.

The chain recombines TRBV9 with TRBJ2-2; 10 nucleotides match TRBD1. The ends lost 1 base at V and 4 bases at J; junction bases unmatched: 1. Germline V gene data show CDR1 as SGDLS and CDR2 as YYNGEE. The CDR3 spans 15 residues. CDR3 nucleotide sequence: TGTGCCAGCAGCGTATGGGACAGGGGCACCGGGGAGCTGTTTTTT. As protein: CASSVWDRGTGELFF. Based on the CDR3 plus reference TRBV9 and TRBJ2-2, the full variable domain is DSGVTQTPKHLITATGQRVTLRCSPRSGDLSVYWYQQSLDQGLQFLIQYYNGEERAKGNILERFSAQQFPDLHSELNLSSLELGDSALYFCASSVWDRGTGELFFGEGSRLTVL.

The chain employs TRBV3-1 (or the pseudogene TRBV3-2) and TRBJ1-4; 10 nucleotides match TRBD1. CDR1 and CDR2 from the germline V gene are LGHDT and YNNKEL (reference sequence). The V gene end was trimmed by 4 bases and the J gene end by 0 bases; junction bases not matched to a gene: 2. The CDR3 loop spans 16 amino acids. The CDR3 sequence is CASSRTGGSTNEKLFF. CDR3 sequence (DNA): TGTGCCAGCAGCCGGACAGGGGGATCAACTAATGAAAAACTGTTTTTT.